The source of this T cell receptor beta chain is a study of radiotherapy plus CTLA-4 blockade in lung cancer. Overall study findings and caveats: Early blood T cell clone dynamics reportedly forecast response best, with interferon-beta.

Sequencing used immunoSEQ multiplex PCR; TCRdb keeps in-frame clones, though not all of them. Here the sample spans approximately 99,000 clones, about 86% being singletons. CTLA-4 blockade using ipilimumab, together with focal radiation, was received by patients with chemo-refractory metastatic non-small-cell lung cancer. For this clone: Antigen unknown.

Sample: peripheral blood, taken from a patient treated with radiotherapy plus ipilimumab. The receptor was derived from a human donor with non-small cell lung cancer that progressed on radiotherapy plus ipilimumab.

In DNA form, the CDR3 reads TGTGCCAGCAGTGACGGCCGTCAGGATGGCTACACCTTC. Its protein is CASSDGRQDGYTF. This chain joins TRBV25-1 and TRBJ1-2; D not resolved. Germline V gene sequence: CDR1 MGHDK, CDR2 SYGVNS. There are 13 residues in the CDR3. Trimming stripped 3 bases from V and 6 bases from J, with 11 bases between.